This is a list of T cell receptor beta chains from one sample in a study of cytomegalovirus exposure and HLA in healthy donors. Using immunoSEQ multiplex PCR, the repertoire was profiled, and TCRdb retains in-frame clones only, with some absent. The sample carries over 150,000 clones, about 80% recorded once. What was sequenced was PBMCs. These receptors were obtained from a man aged 25-40 years in good health and CMV-seronegative. The CDR3 runs from the conserved cysteine through the conserved F or W. The D gene is left open where the match is weak. Not all rows give a size; the values are once, few, many and, for expanded clones, a class.

d_gene: NA
v_gene: TRBV30
abundance: NA
j_gene: TRBJ2-5
CDR3nt: TGTGCCTGGAGTGTTGAGATACCTCAAGAGACCCAGTACTTC
CDR3aa: CAWSVEIPQETQYF

d_gene: NA
v_gene: TRBV30
abundance: once
j_gene: TRBJ1-6
CDR3nt: TGTGCCTGGACCGGACAGCTCCATAATTCACCCCTCCACTTT
CDR3aa: CAWTGQLHNSPLHF

d_gene: NA
v_gene: TRBV5-1
abundance: NA
j_gene: TRBJ2-7
CDR3nt: TGCGCCAGCAGACTTACAGGGGAGGTGTACGAGCAGTACTTC
CDR3aa: CASRLTGEVYEQYF

d_gene: TRBD1
v_gene: TRBV5-5
abundance: NA
j_gene: TRBJ2-7
CDR3nt: TGTGCCAGCAGCCCTAGGTGGACAGGGACCTCCTACGAGCAGTACTTC
CDR3aa: CASSPRWTGTSYEQYF

d_gene: NA
v_gene: TRBV10-3
abundance: few
j_gene: TRBJ2-7
CDR3nt: TGTGCCATCAGTGAGGGAGCGCTGGTAGACGAGCAGTACTTC
CDR3aa: CAISEGALVDEQYF

d_gene: NA
v_gene: TRBV5-1
abundance: NA
j_gene: TRBJ2-7
CDR3nt: TGCGCCAGCAGGCCCTGGGGGAGGTTATACGAGCAGTACTTC
CDR3aa: CASRPWGRLYEQYF

d_gene: NA
v_gene: TRBV28
abundance: NA
j_gene: TRBJ1-2
CDR3nt: TGTGCCAGCACCTCACCCGGGAGCGGGTTTGGCTACACCTTC
CDR3aa: CASTSPGSGFGYTF

d_gene: TRBD1
v_gene: TRBV4-3
abundance: NA
j_gene: TRBJ2-6
CDR3nt: TGCGCCAGCAGCCAAGGCGTCAGGGGGCGGTCTGGGGCCAACGTCCTGACTTTC
CDR3aa: CASSQGVRGRSGANVLTF

d_gene: TRBD2
v_gene: TRBV5-1
abundance: NA
j_gene: TRBJ2-3
CDR3nt: TGCGCCAGCAGCTTGGATCTTAGCGGGGCCACAGATACGCAGTATTTT
CDR3aa: CASSLDLSGATDTQYF

d_gene: NA
v_gene: TRBV4-3
abundance: NA
j_gene: TRBJ2-1
CDR3nt: TGCGCCAGCAGCCAAGATGATGGCGGGGCTGCCTACAATGAGCAGTTCTTC
CDR3aa: CASSQDDGGAAYNEQFF

d_gene: TRBD1
v_gene: TRBV7-3
abundance: NA
j_gene: TRBJ2-3
CDR3nt: TGTGCCAGCAGCCTAAATGGGGGGTGGACAGGGGCCGGAGGTACGCAGTATTTT
CDR3aa: CASSLNGGWTGAGGTQYF

d_gene: NA
v_gene: TRBV18
abundance: once
j_gene: TRBJ2-7
CDR3nt: TGTGCCAGCTCACCAGGTCTCTCTAGCCTCTCCTACGAGCAGTACTTC
CDR3aa: CASSPGLSSLSYEQYF

d_gene: NA
v_gene: TRBV5-1
abundance: NA
j_gene: TRBJ1-3
CDR3nt: TGCGCCAGCAGTAACGAGGGACTCTCTGGAAACACCATATATTTT
CDR3aa: CASSNEGLSGNTIYF

d_gene: NA
v_gene: TRBV18
abundance: once
j_gene: TRBJ1-3
CDR3nt: TGTGCCAGCTCAAGACCCGGGACTGGAGGAAACACCATATATTTT
CDR3aa: CASSRPGTGGNTIYF

d_gene: NA
v_gene: TRBV5-1
abundance: NA
j_gene: TRBJ2-2
CDR3nt: TGCGCCAGCAGCTGGGCCGGGACAACCAACACCGGGGAGCTGTTTTTT
CDR3aa: CASSWAGTTNTGELFF